The present T cell receptor (beta chain) was sequenced within a study of CD8 T cells in Susac syndrome. With regard to this clonotype: Its antigen is undetermined.

Recently defined diagnostic criteria for definite or probable disease were fulfilled by Susac syndrome patients. Study findings and constraints: There were 15 to 20 Susac-specific public clones in total CD8+ repertoires and roughly five in CD8+ TEMRA repertoires.

The RNA, about 0.5 to 1 ug, was put through reverse transcription using random hexamers. Amplification of TCR beta CDR3 by immunoSEQ multiplex PCR spanned 54 Vbeta and 13 Jbeta. TCRdb reanalysed the immunoSEQ multiplex PCR reads using MiXCR and keeps one entry per CDR3 protein. The data contain about 110,000 distinct CDR3 sequences, roughly 94% of them singletons. The source of this sequence is a human donor with Susac syndrome. The specimen sequenced was CD8+ T cells from PBMCs.

The CDR3 spells CSARQYGLADLTDTQYF. In DNA, the CDR3 is TGCAGTGCTAGACAGTACGGGCTAGCGGATCTCACAGATACGCAGTATTTT. The chain employs TRBV20-1 and TRBJ2-3; the match to TRBD2 covers 7 bases. Germline V lookup: CDR1 DFQATT, CDR2 SNEGSKA (reference sequence). V lost 2 bases and J lost 2; bases outside the gene matches: 13. This CDR3 has 17 residues.